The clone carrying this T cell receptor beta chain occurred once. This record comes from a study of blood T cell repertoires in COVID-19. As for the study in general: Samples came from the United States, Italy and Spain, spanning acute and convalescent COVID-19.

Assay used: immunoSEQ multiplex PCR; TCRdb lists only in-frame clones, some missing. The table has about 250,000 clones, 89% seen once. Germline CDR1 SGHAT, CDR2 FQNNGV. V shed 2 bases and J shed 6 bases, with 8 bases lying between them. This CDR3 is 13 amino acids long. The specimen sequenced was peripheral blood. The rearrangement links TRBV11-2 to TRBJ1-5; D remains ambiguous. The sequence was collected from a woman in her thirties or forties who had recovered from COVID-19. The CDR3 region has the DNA TGTGCCAGCAGCTTAAGTCTGAGTCAGCCCCAGCATTTT. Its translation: CASSLSLSQPQHF. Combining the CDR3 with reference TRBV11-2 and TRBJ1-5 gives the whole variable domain EAGVAQSPRYKIIEKRQSVAFWCNPISGHATLYWYQQILGQGPKLLIQFQNNGVVDDSQLPKDRFSAERLKGVDSTLKIQPAKLEDSAVYLCASSLSLSQPQHFGDGTRLSIL.